The clone carrying this T cell receptor (beta chain) has only one observation. The antigen remains unidentified. This entry is derived from a study of T cell clones after liver transplantation. Findings and caveats of the study: Circulating graft-donor-reactive CD4 TCRbeta sequences fell significantly post-transplant in most of the 8 subjects.

Generated by immunoSEQ multiplex PCR, the TCRdb table keeps only in-frame clones and is missing some. Of fewer than 9,500 clones listed, 60% to 80% are singletons. Germline V gene sequence: CDR1 SGHTA, CDR2 FQGTGA. The length of the CDR3 is 19 residues. Trimming left V 2 bases short and J 3 bases short, with 22 bases between. This chain joins TRBV7-3 and TRBJ2-2, with a weak D call TRBD1 (6 bases). The receptor comes from a human patient who received a liver transplant. Some of the T cells may derive from the graft donor. The specimen was CD8+ T cells from blood, collected at the 22-month timepoint. The CDR3 DNA follows: TGTGCCAGCAGCTTACCCCGCGAAGGGACACCCACGGACACCGGGGAGCTGTTTTTT. This encodes CASSLPREGTPTDTGELFF.